This record looks at one TCR beta chain sequence and its context. The antigen is undetermined. CDR1 is SQVTM and CDR2 is ANQGSEA in the germline V gene. Trimming removed 1 base at V and 1 base at J, with 19 bases between. The CDR3 sequence is 17 residues long. Using its own MiXCR run on the 5' RACE reads, TCRdb lists one record per CDR3 protein. This table holds 84,000 or so distinct CDR3 sequences, around 30% found once. The sample comes from a study of CD8 T cells in ankylosing spondylitis. Overall study findings and caveats: A motif in TCR beta, a set of eight or nine highly homologous variants, appeared characteristic of ankylosing spondylitis blood.

The chain employs TRBV29-1 and TRBJ2-5; D may correspond to TRBD1 or TRBD2 (5 bases each). The sequence was obtained from a male donor with ankylosing spondylitis or in good health (not recorded which). Specimen: blood, either unsorted or a sorted T cell fraction (not recorded which). Here the CDR3 DNA reads TGCAGCGTTGAAGTTTACGGGGCTACAAGGACCCAAGAGACCCAGTACTTC. Translated, it gives CSVEVYGATRTQETQYF.